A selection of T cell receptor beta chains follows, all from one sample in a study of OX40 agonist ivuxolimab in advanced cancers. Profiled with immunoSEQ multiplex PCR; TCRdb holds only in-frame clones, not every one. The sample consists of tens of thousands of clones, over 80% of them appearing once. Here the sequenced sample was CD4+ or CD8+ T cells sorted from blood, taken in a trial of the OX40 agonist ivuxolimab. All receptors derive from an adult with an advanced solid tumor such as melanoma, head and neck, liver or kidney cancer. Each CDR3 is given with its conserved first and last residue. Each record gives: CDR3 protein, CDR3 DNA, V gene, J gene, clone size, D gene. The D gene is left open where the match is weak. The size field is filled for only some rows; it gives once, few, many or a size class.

CASSLDQAWFF	TGTGCCAGCAGCTTAGATCAGGCTTGGTTCTTC	TRBV7-6	TRBJ2-1	NA	NA
CASSQDAGAGGHNRSPLHF	TGCGCCAGCAGCCAAGATGCGGGCGCGGGGGGCCATAATAGATCACCCCTCCACTTT	TRBV4-1	TRBJ1-6	NA	NA
CASSLRGDEQFF	TGTGCCAGCAGCCTAAGGGGAGATGAGCAGTTCTTC	TRBV7-9	TRBJ2-1	NA	NA
CASSLGAVTESEQYF	TGTGCCAGCAGCTTGGGGGCAGTGACGGAATCCGAGCAGTACTTC	TRBV5-8	TRBJ2-7	NA	NA
CASSAVRTGGSYGYTF	TGTGCCAGCAGTGCCGTCCGGACAGGGGGCTCCTATGGCTACACCTTC	TRBV6-1	TRBJ1-2	NA	TRBD1
CASSPASGGRNEQFF	TGTGCCAGCAGCCCCGCTAGCGGGGGAAGAAATGAGCAGTTCTTC	TRBV28	TRBJ2-1	NA	TRBD2
CASRQQAGTGELFF	TGTGCCAGCAGACAACAGGCGGGCACCGGGGAGCTGTTTTTT	TRBV6-4	TRBJ2-2	NA	NA
CASSLGGARGRTDTQYF	TGTGCCAGCAGCTTGGGAGGGGCGCGGGGGAGGACAGATACGCAGTATTTT	TRBV5-5	TRBJ2-3	NA	TRBD2
CSVVRRVATDTQYF	TGCAGCGTTGTGAGACGGGTGGCAACAGATACGCAGTATTTT	TRBV29-1	TRBJ2-3	NA	NA
CAWRTGMNTEAFF	TGTGCCTGGAGGACAGGTATGAACACTGAAGCTTTCTTT	TRBV30	TRBJ1-1	once	NA
CASSYDRVNTEAFF	TGTGCCAGCAGTTACGACAGGGTGAACACTGAAGCTTTCTTT	TRBV6-6	TRBJ1-1	NA	TRBD1
CAIGPNELSGNTIYF	TGTGCCATCGGCCCGAATGAGCTCTCTGGAAACACCATATATTTT	TRBV10-3	TRBJ1-3	NA	NA
CASPKGRAYEQYF	TGTGCCAGCCCTAAGGGGCGGGCCTACGAGCAGTACTTC	TRBV28	TRBJ2-7	NA	NA
CASSSKGQGDTEAFF	TGTGCCAGCAGCTCCAAAGGACAGGGCGACACTGAAGCTTTCTTT	TRBV5-4	TRBJ1-1	once	TRBD1
CASSEDEKLFF	TGTGCCAGCAGTGAAGACGAAAAACTGTTTTTT	TRBV6-1	TRBJ1-4	once	NA
CASSFRLGLAGIYEQYF	TGTGCCAGCAGCTTCCGCTTAGGACTAGCGGGGATCTACGAGCAGTACTTC	TRBV5-4	TRBJ2-7	NA	TRBD2
CASSLSGASYEQYF	TGTGCCAGCAGCTTATCGGGGGCCTCCTACGAGCAGTACTTC	TRBV11-3	TRBJ2-7	NA	NA
CASSSEGRNEQFF	TGTGCCAGCAGTTCTGAGGGGAGGAATGAGCAGTTCTTC	TRBV2	TRBJ2-1	NA	NA
CASSGDGNYGYTF	TGCGCCAGCAGCGGGGACGGAAACTATGGCTACACCTTC	TRBV5-1	TRBJ1-2	NA	NA
CASSLGSSYNSPLHF	TGTGCCAGCAGCTTAGGGAGCTCCTATAATTCACCCCTCCACTTT	TRBV5-6	TRBJ1-6	NA	NA
CASSWTGAGSPLHF	TGCGCCAGCAGCTGGACGGGGGCGGGCTCACCCCTCCACTTT	TRBV10-2	TRBJ1-6	few	NA
CASSSSGIQETQYF	TGTGCCAGCAGCTCTAGCGGGATCCAAGAGACCCAGTACTTC	TRBV7-7	TRBJ2-5	NA	TRBD2
CASSVIWAPSGRLYYNEQFF	TGTGCCAGCAGTGTTATATGGGCACCTAGCGGGAGGTTGTACTACAATGAGCAGTTCTTC	TRBV7-7	TRBJ2-1	once	TRBD2
CASSQGGRDQETQYF	TGTGCCAGCAGCCAAGGTGGCAGGGACCAAGAGACCCAGTACTTC	TRBV4-2	TRBJ2-5	NA	NA
CASSQESGISEAFF	TGCGCCAGCAGCCAAGAATCTGGGATCTCTGAAGCTTTCTTT	TRBV4-3	TRBJ1-1	medium-sized	NA
CASSDLDGTYNEQFF	TGTGCCAGCAGTGACTTGGACGGTACCTACAATGAGCAGTTCTTC	TRBV6-4	TRBJ2-1	NA	NA
CASSLQSGLAGSGTPDTQYF	TGTGCCAGCAGCCTCCAATCGGGACTAGCGGGGTCAGGCACGCCAGATACGCAGTATTTT	TRBV4-2	TRBJ2-3	NA	TRBD2
CASSLETWQTNTEAFF	TGTGCCAGCAGCTTAGAGACTTGGCAGACGAACACTGAAGCTTTCTTT	TRBV7-8	TRBJ1-1	NA	NA
CASSWGTGATVLSTDTQYF	TGCGCCAGCAGCTGGGGTACAGGGGCCACTGTCCTGAGCACAGATACGCAGTATTTT	TRBV5-1	TRBJ2-3	NA	TRBD1
CASSLEPGTGANVLTF	TGCGCCAGCAGCTTGGAGCCAGGGACTGGGGCCAACGTCCTGACTTTC	TRBV5-1	TRBJ2-6	NA	NA
CASSRAGSNNYGYTF	TGTGCCAGCAGCCGGGCGGGGAGCAATAACTATGGCTACACCTTC	TRBV5-5	TRBJ1-2	many	NA
CASRLSGQSTEAFF	TGTGCCAGCAGGTTATCGGGACAGAGCACTGAAGCTTTCTTT	TRBV2	TRBJ1-1	NA	TRBD1
CASSIPGYTDTQYF	TGTGCCAGTAGTATCCCCGGATACACAGATACGCAGTATTTT	TRBV19	TRBJ2-3	NA	NA
CASSLRAGQGDDTQYF	TGTGCCAGCAGCTTACGGGCTGGGCAGGGGGATGATACGCAGTATTTT	TRBV7-2	TRBJ2-3	NA	TRBD1
CASRNAGGSYNEQFF	TGTGCCAGCAGGAACGCGGGGGGCTCCTACAATGAGCAGTTCTTC	TRBV25-1	TRBJ2-1	NA	TRBD2
CASGTSGAKGELFF	TGCGCCAGCGGGACTAGCGGGGCTAAGGGGGAGCTGTTTTTT	TRBV10-2	TRBJ2-2	medium-sized	TRBD2
CASSPQTSGGETQYF	TGCGCCAGCAGCCCCCAGACTAGCGGGGGAGAGACCCAGTACTTC	TRBV5-1	TRBJ2-5	NA	TRBD2
CASSPLGGSENYGYTF	TGTGCCAGCAGTCCCTTGGGGGGCAGCGAAAACTATGGCTACACCTTC	TRBV28	TRBJ1-2	NA	NA
CASRDGTGYNEQFF	TGTGCCAGCAGGGATGGGACAGGATACAATGAGCAGTTCTTC	TRBV2	TRBJ2-1	NA	TRBD1
CASSQGLAERYNEQFF	TGCGCCAGCAGCCAAGGTTTAGCGGAGCGCTACAATGAGCAGTTCTTC	TRBV4-3	TRBJ2-1	NA	NA
CASRRGGDSANYGYTF	TGTGCCAGCAGACGTGGGGGGGATTCAGCTAACTATGGCTACACCTTC	TRBV6-6	TRBJ1-2	NA	NA
CASSQAQGKGGNTEAFF	TGTGCCAGCTCACAAGCTCAGGGTAAGGGCGGGAACACTGAAGCTTTCTTT	TRBV18	TRBJ1-1	NA	NA